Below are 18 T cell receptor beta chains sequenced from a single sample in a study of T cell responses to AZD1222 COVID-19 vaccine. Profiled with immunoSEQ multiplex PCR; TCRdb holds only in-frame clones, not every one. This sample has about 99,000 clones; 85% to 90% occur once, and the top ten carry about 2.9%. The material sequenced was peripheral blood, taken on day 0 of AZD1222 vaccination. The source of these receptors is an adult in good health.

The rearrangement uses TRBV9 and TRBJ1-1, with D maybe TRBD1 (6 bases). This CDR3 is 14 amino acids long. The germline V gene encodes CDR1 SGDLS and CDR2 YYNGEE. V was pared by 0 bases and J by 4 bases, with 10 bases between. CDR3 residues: CASSVAGVGTEAFF. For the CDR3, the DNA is TGTGCCAGCAGCGTAGCAGGGGTTGGCACTGAAGCTTTCTTT.

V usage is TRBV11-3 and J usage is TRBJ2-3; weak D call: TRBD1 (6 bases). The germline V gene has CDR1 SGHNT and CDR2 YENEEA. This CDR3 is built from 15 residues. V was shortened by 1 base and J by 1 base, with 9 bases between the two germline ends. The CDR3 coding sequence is TGTGCCAGCAGCTTAGTAGCAGGGGGCACAGATACGCAGTATTTT. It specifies CASSLVAGGTDTQYF. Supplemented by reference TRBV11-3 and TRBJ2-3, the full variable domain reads EAGVVQSPRYKIIEKKQPVAFWCNPISGHNTLYWYLQNLGQGPELLIRYENEEAVDDSQLPKDRFSAERLKGVDSTLKIQPAELGDSAVYLCASSLVAGGTDTQYFGPGTRLTVL.

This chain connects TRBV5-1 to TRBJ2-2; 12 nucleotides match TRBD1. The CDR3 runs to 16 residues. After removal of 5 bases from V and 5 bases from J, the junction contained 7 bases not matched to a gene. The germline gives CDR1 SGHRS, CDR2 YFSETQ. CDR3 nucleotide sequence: TGCGCCAGCAGTCGAGGGGACAGGGGGCTAACCGGGGAGCTGTTTTTT. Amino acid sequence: CASSRGDRGLTGELFF.

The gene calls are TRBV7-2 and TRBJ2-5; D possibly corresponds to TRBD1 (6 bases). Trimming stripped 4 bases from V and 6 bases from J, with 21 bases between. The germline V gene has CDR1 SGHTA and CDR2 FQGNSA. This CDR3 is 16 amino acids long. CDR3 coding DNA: TGTGCCAGCAGCTCCCGAGGGGGTGTGGGGTTGCAGACCCAGTACTTC. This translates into CASSSRGGVGLQTQYF. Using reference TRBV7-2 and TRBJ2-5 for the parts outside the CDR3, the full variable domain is GAGVSQSPSNKVTEKGKDVELRCDPISGHTALYWYRQSLGQGLEFLIYFQGNSAPDKSGLPSDRFSAERTGGSVSTLTIQRTQQEDSAVYLCASSSRGGVGLQTQYFGPGTRLLVL.

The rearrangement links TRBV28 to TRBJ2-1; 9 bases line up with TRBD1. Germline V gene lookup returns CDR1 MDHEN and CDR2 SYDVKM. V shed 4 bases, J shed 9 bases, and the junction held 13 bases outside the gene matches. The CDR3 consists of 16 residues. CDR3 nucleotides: TGTGCCAGCAGTTCCCCCGGGACAGGGTACGACGGTGAGCAGTTCTTC. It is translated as CASSSPGTGYDGEQFF.

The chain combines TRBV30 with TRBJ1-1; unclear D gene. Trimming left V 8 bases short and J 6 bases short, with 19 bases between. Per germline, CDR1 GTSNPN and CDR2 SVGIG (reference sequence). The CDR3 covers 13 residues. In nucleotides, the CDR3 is TGTGCCCGCCGGGAGCGCCTAGACGCTGAAGCTTTCTTT. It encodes CARRERLDAEAFF.

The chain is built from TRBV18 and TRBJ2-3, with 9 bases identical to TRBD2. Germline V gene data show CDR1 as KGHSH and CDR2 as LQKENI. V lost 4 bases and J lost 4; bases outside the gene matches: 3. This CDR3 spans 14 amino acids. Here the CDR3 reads CASSQGLAPDTQYF. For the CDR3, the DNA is TGTGCCAGCTCACAGGGACTAGCCCCAGATACGCAGTATTTT.

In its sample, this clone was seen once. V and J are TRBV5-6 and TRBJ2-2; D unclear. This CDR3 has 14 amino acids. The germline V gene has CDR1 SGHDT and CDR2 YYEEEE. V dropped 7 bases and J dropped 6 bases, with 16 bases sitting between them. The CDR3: CASLNSPTSGELFF. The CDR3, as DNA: TGTGCCAGCCTCAACTCCCCTACTTCCGGGGAGCTGTTTTTT.

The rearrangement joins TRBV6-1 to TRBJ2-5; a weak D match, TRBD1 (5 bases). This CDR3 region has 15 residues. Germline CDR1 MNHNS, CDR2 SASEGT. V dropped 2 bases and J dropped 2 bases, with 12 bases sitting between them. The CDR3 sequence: CASSERGLRQETQYF. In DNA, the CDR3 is TGTGCCAGCAGTGAAAGGGGTTTGCGGCAAGAGACCCAGTACTTC.

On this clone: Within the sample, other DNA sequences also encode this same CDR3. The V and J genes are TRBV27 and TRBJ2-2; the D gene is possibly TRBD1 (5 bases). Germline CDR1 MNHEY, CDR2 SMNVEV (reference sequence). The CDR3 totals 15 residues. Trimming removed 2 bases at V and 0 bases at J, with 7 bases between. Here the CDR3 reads CASSLTGSNTGELFF. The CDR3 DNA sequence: TGTGCCAGCAGTTTAACAGGATCGAACACCGGGGAGCTGTTTTTT.

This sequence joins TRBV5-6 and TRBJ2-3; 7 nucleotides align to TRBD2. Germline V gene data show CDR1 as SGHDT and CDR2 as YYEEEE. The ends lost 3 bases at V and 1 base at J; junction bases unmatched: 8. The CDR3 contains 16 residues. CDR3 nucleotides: TGTGCCAGCAGCTGGGGGGACCTAGCGGGCACAGATACGCAGTATTTT. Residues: CASSWGDLAGTDTQYF.

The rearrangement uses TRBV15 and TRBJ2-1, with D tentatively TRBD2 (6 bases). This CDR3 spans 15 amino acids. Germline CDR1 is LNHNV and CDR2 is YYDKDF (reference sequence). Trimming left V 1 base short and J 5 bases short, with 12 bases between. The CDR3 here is CATSRGVLANNEQFF. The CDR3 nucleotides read TGTGCCACCAGCAGAGGCGTGCTAGCGAACAATGAGCAGTTCTTC.

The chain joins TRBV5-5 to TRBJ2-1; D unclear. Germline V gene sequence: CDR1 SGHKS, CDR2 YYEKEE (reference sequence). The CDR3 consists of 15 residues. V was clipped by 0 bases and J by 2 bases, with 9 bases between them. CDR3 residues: CASSLVLPTYNEQFF. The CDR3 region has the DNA TGTGCCAGCAGCTTGGTACTACCGACCTACAATGAGCAGTTCTTC.

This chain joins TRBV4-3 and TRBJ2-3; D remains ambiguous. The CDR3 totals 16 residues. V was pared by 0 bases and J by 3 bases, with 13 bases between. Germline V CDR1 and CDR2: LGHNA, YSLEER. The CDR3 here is CASSQDLQRGTDTQYF. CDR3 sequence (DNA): TGCGCCAGCAGCCAAGATCTGCAGCGAGGTACAGATACGCAGTATTTT.

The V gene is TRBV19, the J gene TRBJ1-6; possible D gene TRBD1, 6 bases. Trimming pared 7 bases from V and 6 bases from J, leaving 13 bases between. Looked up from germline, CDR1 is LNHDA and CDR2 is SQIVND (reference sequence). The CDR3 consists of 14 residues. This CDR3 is CASTRDRFNSPLHF. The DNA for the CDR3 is TGTGCCAGTACCCGTGACAGGTTTAATTCACCCCTCCACTTT.

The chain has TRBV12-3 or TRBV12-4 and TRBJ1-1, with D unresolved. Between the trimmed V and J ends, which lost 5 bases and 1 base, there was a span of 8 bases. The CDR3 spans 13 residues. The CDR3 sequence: CASSLDWNTEAFF. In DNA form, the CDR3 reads TGTGCCAGCAGTCTCGACTGGAACACTGAAGCTTTCTTT.

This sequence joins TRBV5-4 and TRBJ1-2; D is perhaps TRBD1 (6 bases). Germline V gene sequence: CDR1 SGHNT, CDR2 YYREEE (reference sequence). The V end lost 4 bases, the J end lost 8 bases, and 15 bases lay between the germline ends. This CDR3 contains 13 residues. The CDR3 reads CASSTPQGRGYTF. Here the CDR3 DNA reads TGTGCCAGCAGCACTCCACAGGGTCGGGGCTACACCTTC.

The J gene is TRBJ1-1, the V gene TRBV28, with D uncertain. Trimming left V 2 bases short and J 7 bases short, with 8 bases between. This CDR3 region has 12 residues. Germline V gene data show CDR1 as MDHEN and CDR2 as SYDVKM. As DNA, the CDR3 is TGTGCCAGCAGTTTAAAGGGAGTTGAAGCTTTCTTT. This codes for CASSLKGVEAFF.